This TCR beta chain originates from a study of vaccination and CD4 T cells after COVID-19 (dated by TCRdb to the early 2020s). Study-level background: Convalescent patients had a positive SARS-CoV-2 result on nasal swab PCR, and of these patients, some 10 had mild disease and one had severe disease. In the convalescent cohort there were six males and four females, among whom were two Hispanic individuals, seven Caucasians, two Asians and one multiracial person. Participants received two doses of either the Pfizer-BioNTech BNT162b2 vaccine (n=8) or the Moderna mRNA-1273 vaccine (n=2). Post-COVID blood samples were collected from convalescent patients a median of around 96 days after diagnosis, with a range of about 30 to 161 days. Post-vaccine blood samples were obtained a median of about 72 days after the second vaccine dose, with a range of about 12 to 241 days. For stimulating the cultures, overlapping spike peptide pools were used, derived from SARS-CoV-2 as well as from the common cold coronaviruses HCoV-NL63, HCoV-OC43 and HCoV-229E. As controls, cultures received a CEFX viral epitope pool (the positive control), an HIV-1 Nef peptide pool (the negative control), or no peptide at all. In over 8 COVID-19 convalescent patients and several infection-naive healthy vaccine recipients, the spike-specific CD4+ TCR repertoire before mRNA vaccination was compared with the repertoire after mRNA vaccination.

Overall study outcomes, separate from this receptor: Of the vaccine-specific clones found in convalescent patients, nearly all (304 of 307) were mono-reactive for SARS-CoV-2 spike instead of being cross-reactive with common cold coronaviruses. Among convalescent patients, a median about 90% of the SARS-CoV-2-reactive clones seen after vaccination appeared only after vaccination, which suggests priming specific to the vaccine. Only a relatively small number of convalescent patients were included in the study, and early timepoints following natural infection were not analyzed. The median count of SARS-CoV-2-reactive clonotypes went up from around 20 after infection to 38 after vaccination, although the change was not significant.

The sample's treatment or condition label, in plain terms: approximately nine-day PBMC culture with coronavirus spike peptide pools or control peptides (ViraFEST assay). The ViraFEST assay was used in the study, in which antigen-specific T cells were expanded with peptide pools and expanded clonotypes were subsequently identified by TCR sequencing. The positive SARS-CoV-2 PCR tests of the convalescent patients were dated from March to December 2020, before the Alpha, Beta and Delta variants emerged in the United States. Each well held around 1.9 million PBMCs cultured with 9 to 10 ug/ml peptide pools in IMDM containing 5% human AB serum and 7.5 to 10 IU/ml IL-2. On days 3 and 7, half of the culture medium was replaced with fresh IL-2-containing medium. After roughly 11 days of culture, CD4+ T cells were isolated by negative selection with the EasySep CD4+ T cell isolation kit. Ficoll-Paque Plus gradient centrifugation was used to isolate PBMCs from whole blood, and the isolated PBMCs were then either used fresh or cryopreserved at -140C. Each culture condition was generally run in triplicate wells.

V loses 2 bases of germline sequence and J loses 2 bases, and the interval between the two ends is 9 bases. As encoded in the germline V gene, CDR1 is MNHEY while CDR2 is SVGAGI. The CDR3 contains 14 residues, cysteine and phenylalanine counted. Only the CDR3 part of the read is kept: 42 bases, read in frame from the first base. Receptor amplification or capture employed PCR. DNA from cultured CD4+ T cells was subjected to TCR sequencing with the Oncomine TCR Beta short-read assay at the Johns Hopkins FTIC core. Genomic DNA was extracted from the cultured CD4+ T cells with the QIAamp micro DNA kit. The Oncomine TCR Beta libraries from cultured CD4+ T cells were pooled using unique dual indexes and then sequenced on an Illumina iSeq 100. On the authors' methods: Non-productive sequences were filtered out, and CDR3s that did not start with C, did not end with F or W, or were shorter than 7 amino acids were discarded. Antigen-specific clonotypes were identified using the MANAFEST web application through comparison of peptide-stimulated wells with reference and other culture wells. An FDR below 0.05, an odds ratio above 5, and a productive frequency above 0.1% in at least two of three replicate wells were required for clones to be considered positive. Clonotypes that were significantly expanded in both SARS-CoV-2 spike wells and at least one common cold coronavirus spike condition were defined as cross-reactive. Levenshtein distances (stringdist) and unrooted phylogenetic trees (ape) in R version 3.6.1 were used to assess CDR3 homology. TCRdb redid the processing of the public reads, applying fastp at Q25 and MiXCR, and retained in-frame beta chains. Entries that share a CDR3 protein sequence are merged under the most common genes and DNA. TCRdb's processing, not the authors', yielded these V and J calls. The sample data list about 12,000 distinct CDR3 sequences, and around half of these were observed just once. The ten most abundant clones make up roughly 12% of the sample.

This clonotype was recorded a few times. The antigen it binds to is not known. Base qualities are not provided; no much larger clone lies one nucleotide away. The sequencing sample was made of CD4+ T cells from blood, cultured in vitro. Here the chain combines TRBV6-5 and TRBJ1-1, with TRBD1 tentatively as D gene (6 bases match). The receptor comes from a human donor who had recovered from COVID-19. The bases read TGTGCCAGCAGTTACCCGGGACATAACACTGAAGCTTTCTTT. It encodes CASSYPGHNTEAFF.